This TCR beta chain was identified during a study of type 1 regulatory T cells. Across the whole study: This in vitro CD4 product, T-allo10, is enriched for Tr1 cells and alloantigen-specific.

The CDR3 has 16 amino acids. The V gene end was trimmed by 5 bases and the J gene end by 2 bases; junction bases not matched to a gene: 7. CDR1 DFQATT and CDR2 SNEGSKA come from the germline V gene (reference sequence). On this clonotype: The target antigen is unknown.

TCRdb re-called the reads through MiXCR, storing one row per CDR3 protein. Of fewer than 70,000 distinct CDR3 sequences in the sample, roughly three fifths were seen once. The graft donor-derived T-allo10 cells reportedly recognize host alloantigens, are anergic, and suppress alloantigen-specifically. The origin of this receptor is a human donor in good health. The chain uses TRBV20-1 and TRBJ2-3; 13 nucleotides agree with TRBD2. What was sequenced was cultured T cells, either the whole culture or a sorted T cell fraction (not recorded which). Described subset: Tr1-enriched cell product generated in vitro against host alloantigens. The CDR3 reads CSAAPGLAGNTDTQYF. The CDR3 coding sequence is TGCAGTGCTGCGCCGGGACTAGCGGGGAACACAGATACGCAGTATTTT.